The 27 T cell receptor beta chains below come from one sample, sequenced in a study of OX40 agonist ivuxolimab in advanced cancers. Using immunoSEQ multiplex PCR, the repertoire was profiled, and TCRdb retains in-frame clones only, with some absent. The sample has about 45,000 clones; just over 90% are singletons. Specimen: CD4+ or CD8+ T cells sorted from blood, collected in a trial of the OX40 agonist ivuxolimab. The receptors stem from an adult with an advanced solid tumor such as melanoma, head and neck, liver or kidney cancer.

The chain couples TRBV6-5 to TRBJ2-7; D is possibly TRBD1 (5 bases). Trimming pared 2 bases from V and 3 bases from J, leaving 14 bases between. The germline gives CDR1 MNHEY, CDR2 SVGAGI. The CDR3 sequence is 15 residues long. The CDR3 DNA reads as TGTGCCAGCAGTTACGGTCAGGGCTCCATCTACGAGCAGTACTTC. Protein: CASSYGQGSIYEQYF.

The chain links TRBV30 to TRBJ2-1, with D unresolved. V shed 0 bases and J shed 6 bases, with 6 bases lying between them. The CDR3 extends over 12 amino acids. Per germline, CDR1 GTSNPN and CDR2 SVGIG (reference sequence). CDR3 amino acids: CAWSVTGNEQFF. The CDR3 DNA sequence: TGTGCCTGGAGTGTGACTGGCAATGAGCAGTTCTTC.

The CDR3 loop reads CASSPISGDSPLHF. In nucleotides, the CDR3 is TGCGCCAGCAGCCCTATCTCGGGGGATTCACCCCTCCACTTT. The gene calls are TRBV4-1 and TRBJ1-6; D is possibly TRBD1 (5 bases). Germline V CDR1 and CDR2: MGHRA, YSYEKL. Trimming removed 4 bases at V and 8 bases at J, with 12 bases between. There are 14 residues in the CDR3.

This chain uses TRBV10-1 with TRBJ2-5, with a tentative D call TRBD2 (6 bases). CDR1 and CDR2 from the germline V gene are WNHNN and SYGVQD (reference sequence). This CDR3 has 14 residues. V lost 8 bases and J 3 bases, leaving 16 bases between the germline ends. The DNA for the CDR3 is TGCGCCAGCGTCCCGGCGCGGGATAAAGAGACCCAGTACTTC. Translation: CASVPARDKETQYF.

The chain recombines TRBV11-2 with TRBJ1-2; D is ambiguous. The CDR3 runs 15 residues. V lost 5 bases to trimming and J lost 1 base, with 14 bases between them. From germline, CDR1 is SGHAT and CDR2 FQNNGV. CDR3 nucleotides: TGTGCCAGCAGCAACCCTGTGGGCCTTAACTATGGCTACACCTTC. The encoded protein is CASSNPVGLNYGYTF.

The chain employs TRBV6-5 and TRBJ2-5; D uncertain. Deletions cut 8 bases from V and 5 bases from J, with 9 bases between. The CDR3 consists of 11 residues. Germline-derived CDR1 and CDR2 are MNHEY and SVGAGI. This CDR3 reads CASGPGETQYF. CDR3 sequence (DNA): TGTGCCAGCGGGCCCGGGGAGACCCAGTACTTC.

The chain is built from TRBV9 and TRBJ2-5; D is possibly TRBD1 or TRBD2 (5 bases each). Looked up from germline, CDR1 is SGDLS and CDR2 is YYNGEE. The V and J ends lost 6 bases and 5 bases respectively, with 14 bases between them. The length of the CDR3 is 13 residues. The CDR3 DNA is TGTGCCAGCAATCCCGAGGGGTGGGAGACCCAGTACTTC. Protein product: CASNPEGWETQYF.

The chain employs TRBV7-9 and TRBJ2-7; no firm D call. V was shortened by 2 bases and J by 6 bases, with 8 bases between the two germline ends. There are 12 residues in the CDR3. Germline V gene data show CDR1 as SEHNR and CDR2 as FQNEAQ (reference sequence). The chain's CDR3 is CASSLLTGEQYF. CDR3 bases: TGTGCCAGCAGCTTATTAACGGGCGAGCAGTACTTC.

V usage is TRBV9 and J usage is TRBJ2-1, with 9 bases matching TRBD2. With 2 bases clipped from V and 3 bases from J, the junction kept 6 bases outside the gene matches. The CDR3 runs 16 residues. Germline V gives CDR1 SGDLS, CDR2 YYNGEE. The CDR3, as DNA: TGTGCCAGCAGCGTCGGTAGCGGGAGAGTCTACAATGAGCAGTTCTTC. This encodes CASSVGSGRVYNEQFF.

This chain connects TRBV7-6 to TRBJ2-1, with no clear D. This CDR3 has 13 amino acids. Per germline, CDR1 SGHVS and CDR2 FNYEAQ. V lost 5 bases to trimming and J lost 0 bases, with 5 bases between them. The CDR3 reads CASSQSSYNEQFF. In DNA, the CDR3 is TGTGCCAGCAGCCAGAGCTCCTACAATGAGCAGTTCTTC.

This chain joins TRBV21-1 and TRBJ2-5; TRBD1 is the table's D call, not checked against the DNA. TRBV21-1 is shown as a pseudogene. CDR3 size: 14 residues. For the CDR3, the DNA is TGTGCCAGCAGCAAGGCCGCCCAAGAAGAGACCCAGTACTTC. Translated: CASSKAAQEETQYF.

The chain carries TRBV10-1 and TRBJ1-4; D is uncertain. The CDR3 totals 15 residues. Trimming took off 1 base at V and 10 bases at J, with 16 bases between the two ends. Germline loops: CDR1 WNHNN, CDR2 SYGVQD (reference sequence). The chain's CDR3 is CASSEFRPKSGKLFF. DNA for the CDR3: TGCGCCAGCAGTGAGTTCAGGCCCAAATCTGGAAAACTGTTTTTT.

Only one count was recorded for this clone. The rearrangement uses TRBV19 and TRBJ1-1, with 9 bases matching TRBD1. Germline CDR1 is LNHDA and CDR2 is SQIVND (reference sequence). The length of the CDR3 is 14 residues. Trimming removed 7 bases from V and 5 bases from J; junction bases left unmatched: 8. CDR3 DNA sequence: TGTGCCAGTACCCCGACAGGGGGAGGTACTGAAGCTTTCTTT. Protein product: CASTPTGGGTEAFF.

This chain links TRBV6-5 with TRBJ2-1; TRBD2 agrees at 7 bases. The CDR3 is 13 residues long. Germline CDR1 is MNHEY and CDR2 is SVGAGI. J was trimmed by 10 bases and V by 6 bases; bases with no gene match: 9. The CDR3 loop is CASSQSLGGEQFF. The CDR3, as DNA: TGTGCCAGCAGCCAAAGCCTCGGGGGGGAGCAGTTCTTC.

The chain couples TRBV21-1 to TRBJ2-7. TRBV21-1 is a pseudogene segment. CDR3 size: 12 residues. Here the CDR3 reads CASSKIGRVRNF. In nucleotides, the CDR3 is TGTGCCAGCAGCAAAATTGGAAGGGTTAGAAACTTC.

CDR3 in DNA: TGTGCCAGCAGTGTCGGGACAGGGGTACATTTTGTGACCCAGTACTTC. Residues: CASSVGTGVHFVTQYF. The chain carries TRBV2 and TRBJ2-5, with 10 bases identical to TRBD1. Trimming cost V 4 bases and J 7 bases; bases outside gene matches: 12. The CDR3 is 16 residues long. The germline CDR1 and CDR2 sequences are SNHLY and FYNNEI.

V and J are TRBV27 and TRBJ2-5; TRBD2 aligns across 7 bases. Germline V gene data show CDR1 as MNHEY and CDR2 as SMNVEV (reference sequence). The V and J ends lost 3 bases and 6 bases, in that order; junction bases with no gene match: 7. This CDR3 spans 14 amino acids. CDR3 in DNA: TGTGCCAGCAGTTTCCAAGCGGGGTCGAAGACCCAGTACTTC. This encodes CASSFQAGSKTQYF.

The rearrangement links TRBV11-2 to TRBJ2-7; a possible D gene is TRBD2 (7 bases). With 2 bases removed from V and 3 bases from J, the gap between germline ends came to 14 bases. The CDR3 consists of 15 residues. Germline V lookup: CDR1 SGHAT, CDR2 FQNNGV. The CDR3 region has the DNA TGTGCCAGCAGCTTAACCGCGGGGGCTTTCTACGAGCAGTACTTC. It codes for CASSLTAGAFYEQYF.

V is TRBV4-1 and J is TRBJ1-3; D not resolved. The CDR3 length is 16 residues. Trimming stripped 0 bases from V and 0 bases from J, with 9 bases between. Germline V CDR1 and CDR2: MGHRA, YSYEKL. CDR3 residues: CASSQDAQYSGNTIYF. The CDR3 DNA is TGCGCCAGCAGCCAAGACGCACAATACTCTGGAAACACCATATATTTT.

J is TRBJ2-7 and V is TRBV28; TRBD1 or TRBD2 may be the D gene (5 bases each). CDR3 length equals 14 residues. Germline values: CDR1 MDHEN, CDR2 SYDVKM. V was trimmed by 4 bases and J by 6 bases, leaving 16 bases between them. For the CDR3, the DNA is TGTGCCAGCAGTTCCGGGACCCCTCCCCCCGAGCAGTACTTC. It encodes CASSSGTPPPEQYF.

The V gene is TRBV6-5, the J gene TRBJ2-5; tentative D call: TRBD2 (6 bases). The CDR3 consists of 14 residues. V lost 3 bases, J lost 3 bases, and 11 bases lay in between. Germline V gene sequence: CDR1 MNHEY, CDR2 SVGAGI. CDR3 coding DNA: TGTGCCAGCAGTTATAGCGGTGGAGAAGAGACCCAGTACTTC. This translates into CASSYSGGEETQYF.

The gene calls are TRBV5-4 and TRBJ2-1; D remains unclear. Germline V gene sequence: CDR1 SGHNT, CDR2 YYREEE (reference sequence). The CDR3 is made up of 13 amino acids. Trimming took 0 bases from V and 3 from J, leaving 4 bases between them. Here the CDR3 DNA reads TGTGCCAGCAGCTTGGATAGCTACAATGAGCAGTTCTTC. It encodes CASSLDSYNEQFF.

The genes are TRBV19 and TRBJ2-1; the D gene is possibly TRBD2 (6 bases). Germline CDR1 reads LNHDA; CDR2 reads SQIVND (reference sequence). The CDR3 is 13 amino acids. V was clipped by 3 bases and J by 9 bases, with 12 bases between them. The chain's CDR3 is CASSMVWRGEQFF. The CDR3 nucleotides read TGTGCCAGTAGTATGGTTTGGAGGGGTGAGCAGTTCTTC.

CDR3 DNA sequence: TGTGCCAGCAGTTTTGTAGCGGGCCTACGAGGGGAGCAGTACTTC. Its protein product is CASSFVAGLRGEQYF. This rearrangement joins TRBV28 to TRBJ2-7; TRBD2 matches at 7 bases. CDR3 length: 15 amino acids. Germline assignment: CDR1 MDHEN and CDR2 SYDVKM. Unmatched junction bases numbered 12, after V lost 3 bases and J lost 7 bases.

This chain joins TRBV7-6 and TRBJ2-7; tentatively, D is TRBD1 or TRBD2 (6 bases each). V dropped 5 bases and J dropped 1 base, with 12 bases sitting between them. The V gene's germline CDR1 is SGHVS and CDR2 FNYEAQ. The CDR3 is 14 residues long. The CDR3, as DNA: TGTGCCAGCAGCCTTAAGGGGGGATCCTACGAGCAGTACTTC. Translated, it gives CASSLKGGSYEQYF.

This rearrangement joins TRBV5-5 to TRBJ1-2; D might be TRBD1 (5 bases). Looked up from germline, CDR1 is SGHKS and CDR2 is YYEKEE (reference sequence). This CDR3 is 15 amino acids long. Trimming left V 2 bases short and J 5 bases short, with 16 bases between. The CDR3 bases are TGTGCCAGCAGCTTCTCAAACGGGGGAGAGTATGGCTACACCTTC. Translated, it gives CASSFSNGGEYGYTF.

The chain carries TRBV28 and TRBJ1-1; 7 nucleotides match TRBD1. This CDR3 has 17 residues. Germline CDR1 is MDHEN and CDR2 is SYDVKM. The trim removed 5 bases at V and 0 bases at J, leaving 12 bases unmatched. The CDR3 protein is CASSPGQDLYLNTEAFF. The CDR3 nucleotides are TGTGCCAGCAGTCCCGGACAGGACCTTTACTTGAACACTGAAGCTTTCTTT.